This entry lists 32 T cell receptor beta chains sequenced from one sample in a study of blood T cell repertoires in COVID-19. Clones were read by immunoSEQ multiplex PCR, and TCRdb kept only the in-frame ones, dropping some. Among about 310,000 clones listed, over 85% were seen once. Sequencing was done on a sample of PBMCs or T cells enriched from blood (not recorded which). These receptors were obtained from a young woman who had recovered from COVID-19.

This clone was observed once. The rearrangement joins TRBV28 to TRBJ2-1; TRBD2 is a possible D gene (5 bases). The germline V and J ends were trimmed by 3 bases and 7 bases, with 13 bases remaining between them. The CDR3 runs to 14 residues. Germline CDR1 is MDHEN and CDR2 is SYDVKM. The CDR3 sequence: CASSFFGRENEQFF. CDR3 bases: TGTGCCAGCAGTTTTTTTGGTAGGGAGAATGAGCAGTTCTTC. The full variable domain, its missing parts supplied by reference TRBV28 and TRBJ2-1, is DVKVTQSSRYLVKRTGEKVFLECVQDMDHENMFWYRQDPGLGLRLIYFSYDVKMKEKGDIPEGYSVSREKKERFSLILESASTNQTSMYLCASSFFGRENEQFFGPGTRLTVL.

The chain links TRBV5-4 to TRBJ2-1, with D possibly being TRBD2 (5 bases). Trimming cost V 1 base and J 0 bases, with 11 bases left between them. The CDR3 runs to 16 residues. Looked up from germline, CDR1 is SGHNT and CDR2 is YYREEE (reference sequence). The CDR3 DNA follows: TGTGCCAGCAGCTTGATCGGTCGGGACTCCTACAATGAGCAGTTCTTC. This gives the protein CASSLIGRDSYNEQFF.

This chain joins TRBV4-3 and TRBJ1-2; D uncertain. Germline V gene sequence: CDR1 LGHNA, CDR2 YSLEER. The ends were cut back, 4 bases at V and 4 bases at J, with 13 bases in the middle. CDR3 size: 14 residues. In nucleotides, the CDR3 is TGCGCCAGCAGCCGAACAGACCAACTCTATGGCTACACCTTC. It codes for CASSRTDQLYGYTF.

J is TRBJ2-7 and V is TRBV19; TRBD1 aligns across 7 bases. V shed 7 bases and J 3 bases; nucleotides not matched to a gene: 9. CDR3 length: 14 residues. Germline CDR1 is LNHDA and CDR2 is SQIVND (reference sequence). CDR3 DNA sequence: TGTGCCAGTACCCCGACAGGGACGAACTACGAGCAGTACTTC. It translates to CASTPTGTNYEQYF.

Comment on this clone: This sample also contains other DNA sequences that code for the same CDR3. The gene calls are TRBV19 and TRBJ1-2, with D unclear. Trimming stripped 3 bases from V and 4 bases from J, with 6 bases between. The CDR3 spans 12 residues. Germline CDR1 LNHDA, CDR2 SQIVND (reference sequence). The CDR3 here is CASSIPGYGYTF. Here the CDR3 DNA reads TGTGCCAGTAGTATCCCAGGCTATGGCTACACCTTC.

This chain links TRBV4-1 with TRBJ1-1; no reliable D call. The CDR3 is made up of 16 amino acids. V lost 0 bases, J lost 1 base, and 12 bases lay in between. The germline gives CDR1 MGHRA, CDR2 YSYEKL. CDR3 bases: TGCGCCAGCAGCCAAGATACAGCAGGCAGGAACACTGAAGCTTTCTTT. It is translated as CASSQDTAGRNTEAFF.

V and J are TRBV2 and TRBJ1-2; D call uncertain. The CDR3 is 15 amino acids. Germline CDR1 reads SNHLY; CDR2 reads FYNNEI. V was pared by 2 bases and J by 4 bases, with 14 bases between. Here the CDR3 DNA reads TGTGCCAGCAGTGAATTGGCAGTAAATTTCTATGGCTACACCTTC. It encodes CASSELAVNFYGYTF.

This chain's CDR3 is CASSQGRRSPLHF. In DNA, the CDR3 is TGCGCCAGCAGCCAAGGGAGACGATCACCCCTCCACTTT. This chain links TRBV4-1 with TRBJ1-6; D not certain. CDR1 is MGHRA and CDR2 is YSYEKL in the germline V gene. V was cut by 1 base and J by 10 bases, with 8 bases left in between. The CDR3 has 13 residues.

This clone was recorded once. The rearrangement joins TRBV5-1 to TRBJ1-1, with 7 bases that match TRBD1. Germline V gives CDR1 SGHRS, CDR2 YFSETQ. Trimming removed 4 bases from V and 1 base from J; junction bases left unmatched: 7. The CDR3 extends over 15 amino acids. The DNA of the CDR3 is TGCGCCAGCAGCCCGTATGGGACAGCGAACACTGAAGCTTTCTTT. It specifies CASSPYGTANTEAFF. Full variable domain (rest looked up from reference TRBV5-1 and TRBJ1-1): KAGVTQTPRYLIKTRGQQVTLSCSPISGHRSVSWYQQTPGQGLQFLFEYFSETQRNKGNFPGRFSGRQFSNSRSEMNVSTLELGDSALYLCASSPYGTANTEAFFGQGTRLTVV.

As for this clone: Distinct nucleotide sequences in the sample also encode this CDR3. The chain links TRBV11-3 to TRBJ2-2; D is unclear. V was trimmed by 3 bases and J by 8 bases, leaving 7 bases between them. CDR1 and CDR2 from the germline V gene are SGHNT and YENEEA. This CDR3 has 12 residues. For the CDR3, the DNA is TGTGCCAGCAGCTTCCCGGGTGGGGAGCTGTTTTTT. This sequence encodes CASSFPGGELFF.

J is TRBJ2-1 and V is TRBV11-3, with 7 bases that match TRBD1. CDR1 is SGHNT and CDR2 is YENEEA in the germline V gene. The CDR3 contains 16 residues. V shed 1 base, J shed 6 bases, and the junction held 9 bases outside the gene matches. The CDR3 here is CASSLGLGTGANEQFF. CDR3 DNA: TGTGCCAGCAGCTTAGGACTCGGCACAGGGGCCAATGAGCAGTTCTTC.

The chain recombines TRBV7-9 with TRBJ2-1, with TRBD2 matching 11 bases. Germline-derived CDR1 and CDR2 are SEHNR and FQNEAQ (reference sequence). V lost 5 bases and J lost 7; bases outside the gene matches: 10. CDR3 size: 16 residues. The CDR3 DNA reads as TGTGCCAGCAGCCCTCCTAGCGGGAGGAAGCTTAATGAGCAGTTCTTC. The encoded protein is CASSPPSGRKLNEQFF.

The chain links TRBV7-2 to TRBJ1-5; TRBD1 matches at 9 bases. The CDR3 is 17 residues long. Germline V gene data show CDR1 as SGHTA and CDR2 as FQGNSA. The V gene end was trimmed by 5 bases and the J gene end by 9 bases; junction bases not matched to a gene: 17. CDR3 amino acids: CASSLEVGGQGFWPQHF. CDR3 DNA: TGTGCCAGCAGCCTCGAGGTAGGGGGACAGGGTTTTTGGCCCCAGCATTTT.

This chain joins TRBV6-5 and TRBJ1-1, with D hard to call. This CDR3 region has 11 residues. Looked up from germline, CDR1 is MNHEY and CDR2 is SVGAGI. Trimming took 6 bases from V and 7 from J, leaving 9 bases between them. As DNA, the CDR3 is TGTGCCAGCAGGACTATAGTTGAAGCTTTCTTT. This gives the protein CASRTIVEAFF.

The rearrangement joins TRBV2 to TRBJ2-5; D may be TRBD2 (5 bases). The germline V and J ends were trimmed by 0 bases and 5 bases, with 10 bases remaining between them. Germline V gives CDR1 SNHLY, CDR2 FYNNEI. The CDR3 length is 14 residues. The CDR3 sequence is CASSEAAGRETQYF. The CDR3 DNA is TGTGCCAGCAGTGAAGCGGCGGGCCGGGAGACCCAGTACTTC.

This rearrangement joins TRBV30 to TRBJ2-1; D gene ambiguous. With 0 bases removed from V and 6 bases from J, the gap between germline ends came to 9 bases. Germline assignment: CDR1 GTSNPN and CDR2 SVGIG (reference sequence). This CDR3 has 13 residues. The CDR3 coding sequence is TGTGCCTGGAGTGTACAGACCCTCAATGAGCAGTTCTTC. This translates into CAWSVQTLNEQFF.

V gene TRBV29-1 combines with J gene TRBJ2-1; perhaps TRBD1 as D (5 bases). The germline gives CDR1 SQVTM, CDR2 ANQGSEA. Deletions cut 0 bases from V and 4 bases from J, with 16 bases between. The CDR3 is 16 amino acids. This CDR3 reads CSVEDVRKTVYNEQFF. Here the CDR3 DNA reads TGCAGCGTTGAAGATGTAAGAAAGACAGTTTACAATGAGCAGTTCTTC.

CDR3 sequence (DNA): TGCGCCAGCCTTAGGGGTAGGAGGGAGGGACTCCAAGAGACCCAGTACTTC. It translates to CASLRGRREGLQETQYF. The chain joins TRBV10-1 to TRBJ2-5; TRBD2 matches at 7 bases. The CDR3 spans 17 residues. CDR1 and CDR2 from the germline V gene are WNHNN and SYGVQD (reference sequence). Trimming took 8 bases from V and 1 from J; bases not matched to a gene: 16.

The chain joins TRBV19 to TRBJ2-2, with 8 bases identical to TRBD2. V trimming: 6 bases; J trimming: 7 bases; junction bases outside the gene matches: 7. The CDR3 is 14 amino acids. Per germline, CDR1 LNHDA and CDR2 SQIVND (reference sequence). CDR3 DNA sequence: TGTGCCAGTAGCGGGAGGGCCGGTGGCGGGGAGCTGTTTTTT. Protein sequence: CASSGRAGGGELFF.

This CDR3 reads CASSVGRLPGANVLTF. Written as DNA, the CDR3 is TGTGCCAGCAGCGTCGGCAGGCTCCCTGGGGCCAACGTCCTGACTTTC. J is TRBJ2-6 and V is TRBV27; the D is unclear. The germline CDR1 and CDR2 sequences are MNHEY and SMNVEV (reference sequence). The CDR3 runs 16 residues. Between the trimmed V and J ends, which lost 6 bases and 2 bases, there was a span of 14 bases.

V gene TRBV7-2 combines with J gene TRBJ2-7; D is perhaps TRBD1 (6 bases). Germline CDR1 is SGHTA and CDR2 is FQGNSA. Trimming shortened V by 6 bases and J by 6 bases, and 15 bases separated the two germline ends. This CDR3 comprises 13 residues. The CDR3 loop reads CASSRDRIREQYF. CDR3 bases: TGTGCCAGCAGTCGTGACAGGATCCGCGAGCAGTACTTC.

The V and J genes are TRBV6-1 and TRBJ2-7; D gene unclear. The germline V and J ends were trimmed by 3 bases and 3 bases, with 18 bases remaining between them. The CDR3 totals 16 residues. Per germline, CDR1 MNHNS and CDR2 SASEGT. CDR3 sequence (DNA): TGTGCCAGCAGTGATTCTCTGAGGCCACCGCACTACGAGCAGTACTTC. Its translation is CASSDSLRPPHYEQYF.

The chain carries TRBV29-1 and TRBJ2-7; perhaps TRBD1 as D (5 bases). Trimming removed 8 bases at V and 12 bases at J, with 20 bases between. In germline, CDR1 is SQVTM, CDR2 ANQGSEA. This CDR3 region has 11 residues. The CDR3 reads CSQQEPQNSYF. The CDR3 coding sequence is TGCAGCCAACAGGAACCCCAGAACTCGTACTTC.

This clone was seen only a few times. This chain connects TRBV18 to TRBJ2-1; no firm D call. Germline V gene data show CDR1 as KGHSH and CDR2 as LQKENI. The V end lost 6 bases, the J end lost 8 bases, and 8 bases lay between the germline ends. This CDR3 is 11 amino acids long. The CDR3 DNA reads as TGTGCCAGCTCGCAGTTCGATGAGCAGTTCTTC. This encodes CASSQFDEQFF.

The chain employs TRBV27 and TRBJ2-7, with TRBD2 matching 10 bases. The germline V gene has CDR1 MNHEY and CDR2 SMNVEV (reference sequence). V trimming: 2 bases; J trimming: 5 bases; junction bases outside the gene matches: 6. The CDR3 has 15 residues. The DNA for the CDR3 is TGTGCCAGCAGTTTAATAGCGGGAGGTGCCAACGAGCAGTACTTC. Its translation: CASSLIAGGANEQYF.

The gene calls are TRBV9 and TRBJ1-1; unclear D gene. The V end lost 0 bases, the J end lost 3 bases, and 12 bases lay between the germline ends. The CDR3 is 15 residues long. CDR1 and CDR2 (germline): SGDLS, YYNGEE. The CDR3 nucleotides are TGTGCCAGCAGCGTAGGTAAGGAGCGGGACACTGAAGCTTTCTTT. Translating gives CASSVGKERDTEAFF.

The chain joins TRBV4-2 to TRBJ2-1; 9 nucleotides align to TRBD2. The CDR3 contains 20 residues. After removal of 0 bases from V and 4 bases from J, the junction contained 16 bases not matched to a gene. CDR1 and CDR2 from the germline V gene are LGHNA and YNFKEQ. As DNA, the CDR3 is TGTGCCAGCAGCCAAGATCTAGGGACTAGCTTTCGAAGACTATACAATGAGCAGTTCTTC. Translation gives CASSQDLGTSFRRLYNEQFF.

This clone was observed a handful of times. V usage is TRBV30 and J usage is TRBJ1-5; 7 bases agree with TRBD1. V lost 4 bases to trimming and J lost 0 bases; unmatched junction nucleotides: 6. Per the germline V gene, CDR1 is GTSNPN and CDR2 is SVGIG (reference sequence). The CDR3 consists of 15 residues. Here the CDR3 DNA reads TGTGCCTGGAAACCCGGACAGGCTAGCAATCAGCCCCAGCATTTT. Translation gives CAWKPGQASNQPQHF.

This rearrangement joins TRBV4-1 to TRBJ1-2; 8 bases map to TRBD1. Germline loops: CDR1 MGHRA, CDR2 YSYEKL. V shed 4 bases and J 4 bases; nucleotides not matched to a gene: 5. This CDR3 comprises 14 residues. The CDR3 nucleotides are TGCGCCAGCAGCCCCGGACAGGGACTCTATGGCTACACCTTC. This gives the protein CASSPGQGLYGYTF.

V usage is TRBV7-9 and J usage is TRBJ1-4, with TRBD1 matching over 7 bases. The germline gives CDR1 SEHNR, CDR2 FQNEAQ (reference sequence). V lost 4 bases to trimming and J lost 7 bases; unmatched junction nucleotides: 6. The CDR3 has 14 amino acids. CDR3 sequence reads: CASSSWDRIEKLFF. The CDR3 bases are TGTGCCAGCAGCTCCTGGGACAGAATTGAAAAACTGTTTTTT.

The chain is built from TRBV15 and TRBJ2-5, with D possibly matching TRBD1 (5 bases). Germline CDR1 and CDR2: LNHNV and YYDKDF (reference sequence). The CDR3 runs 13 residues. V was trimmed by 2 bases and J by 5 bases, leaving 9 bases between them. The CDR3 region is CATSRQGSETQYF. CDR3 nucleotide sequence: TGTGCCACCAGCAGACAGGGTAGTGAGACCCAGTACTTC.

The chain uses TRBV11-2 and TRBJ1-1; D is uncertain. The V end was cut by 5 bases, the J end by 6 bases, with 7 bases between. The CDR3 spans 11 residues. From germline, CDR1 is SGHAT and CDR2 FQNNGV. CDR3 protein: CASSQFPEAFF. CDR3 coding DNA: TGTGCCAGCAGCCAATTCCCTGAAGCTTTCTTT.